This is a list of T cell receptor beta chains from one sample in a study of T cell responses to AZD1222 COVID-19 vaccine. TCRdb's table, derived via immunoSEQ multiplex PCR, lists solely in-frame clones and lacks some. The repertoire holds roughly 81,000 clones, with roughly 85% as singletons. The sequencing here drew on peripheral blood, taken on day 0 of AZD1222 vaccination. These receptors came from an adult in good health. Both conserved end residues are part of each CDR3. Each record gives: CDR3 length, D gene, V gene, clone size, J gene, CDR3 protein, CDR3 DNA. D genes are given only for firm matches. Rows may omit the clone size; those that give it use once, few, many or a size class.

len: 14; d_gene: TRBD1; v_gene: TRBV19; abundance: NA; j_gene: TRBJ1-5; CDR3aa: CASSPGQGYQPQHF; CDR3nt: TGTGCCAGTAGTCCCGGACAGGGATATCAGCCCCAGCATTTT
len: 13; d_gene: TRBD1; v_gene: TRBV2; abundance: NA; j_gene: TRBJ2-7; CDR3aa: CASSLDRDHEQYF; CDR3nt: TGTGCCAGCAGTTTGGACAGGGACCACGAGCAGTACTTC
len: 13; d_gene: NA; v_gene: TRBV28; abundance: NA; j_gene: TRBJ2-2; CDR3aa: CATSFSVTGELFF; CDR3nt: TGTGCCACCAGTTTTTCGGTCACCGGGGAGCTGTTTTTT
len: 16; d_gene: NA; v_gene: TRBV11-3; abundance: NA; j_gene: TRBJ2-2; CDR3aa: CASSFRTTANTGELFF; CDR3nt: TGTGCCAGCAGCTTTCGGACAACCGCGAACACCGGGGAGCTGTTTTTT
len: 14; d_gene: TRBD1; v_gene: TRBV7-9; abundance: NA; j_gene: TRBJ1-5; CDR3aa: CASSLTTGDQPQHF; CDR3nt: TGTGCCAGCAGCTTAACTACAGGGGATCAGCCCCAGCATTTT
len: 16; d_gene: TRBD1; v_gene: TRBV4-2; abundance: NA; j_gene: TRBJ2-1; CDR3aa: CASSQPTGQRGNEQFF; CDR3nt: TGTGCCAGCAGCCAACCGACGGGACAGCGAGGAAATGAGCAGTTCTTC
len: 14; d_gene: TRBD1; v_gene: TRBV2; abundance: NA; j_gene: TRBJ1-2; CDR3aa: CASSRQGTDYGYTF; CDR3nt: TGTGCCAGCAGCAGACAGGGAACGGACTATGGCTACACCTTC
len: 13; d_gene: NA; v_gene: TRBV7-3; abundance: NA; j_gene: TRBJ2-2; CDR3aa: CASSPGNTGELFF; CDR3nt: TGTGCCAGCAGCCCAGGGAACACCGGGGAGCTGTTTTTT
len: 16; d_gene: NA; v_gene: TRBV18; abundance: once; j_gene: TRBJ1-5; CDR3aa: CASSPSGEMGNQPQHF; CDR3nt: TGTGCCAGCTCACCGTCAGGGGAGATGGGCAATCAGCCCCAGCATTTT
len: 11; d_gene: TRBD2; v_gene: TRBV6-2/TRBV6-3; abundance: NA; j_gene: TRBJ2-7; CDR3aa: CASSSGGSPGF; CDR3nt: TGTGCCAGCAGTTCGGGCGGGAGCCCGGGCTTC
len: 15; d_gene: NA; v_gene: TRBV5-1; abundance: once; j_gene: TRBJ2-3; CDR3aa: CASTTIGSRTDTQYF; CDR3nt: TGCGCCAGTACCACGATAGGGAGTCGCACAGATACGCAGTATTTT
len: 16; d_gene: TRBD1; v_gene: TRBV18; abundance: NA; j_gene: TRBJ2-3; CDR3aa: CASSPADRRSTDTQYF; CDR3nt: TGTGCCAGCTCACCAGCGGACAGGAGGAGCACAGATACGCAGTATTTT
len: 15; d_gene: TRBD1; v_gene: TRBV3-1/TRBV3-2; abundance: NA; j_gene: TRBJ1-4; CDR3aa: CASSPKSGGDEKLFF; CDR3nt: TGTGCCAGCAGCCCTAAGTCAGGGGGAGATGAAAAACTGTTTTTT
len: 14; d_gene: NA; v_gene: TRBV5-6; abundance: NA; j_gene: TRBJ2-6; CDR3aa: CASSPGSGANVLTF; CDR3nt: TGTGCCAGCAGCCCCGGCTCTGGGGCCAACGTCCTGACTTTC
len: 16; d_gene: TRBD1; v_gene: TRBV15; abundance: NA; j_gene: TRBJ2-3; CDR3aa: CATTPPGQGAIDTQYF; CDR3nt: TGTGCCACCACTCCCCCGGGACAGGGGGCGATAGATACGCAGTATTTT
len: 16; d_gene: TRBD2; v_gene: TRBV3-1/TRBV3-2; abundance: NA; j_gene: TRBJ2-5; CDR3aa: CASSQEGGSGSETQYF; CDR3nt: TGTGCCAGCAGCCAAGAAGGTGGTAGCGGGAGTGAGACCCAGTACTTC
len: 11; d_gene: NA; v_gene: TRBV3-1/TRBV3-2; abundance: NA; j_gene: TRBJ1-2; CDR3aa: CASSPGRGYTF; CDR3nt: TGTGCCAGCAGCCCTGGAAGGGGCTACACCTTC
len: 14; d_gene: NA; v_gene: TRBV18; abundance: NA; j_gene: TRBJ2-7; CDR3aa: CASSPGRDTGEQYF; CDR3nt: TGTGCCAGCTCACCAGGCCGAGACACGGGGGAGCAGTACTTC
len: 15; d_gene: NA; v_gene: TRBV14; abundance: NA; j_gene: TRBJ2-1; CDR3aa: CASSQVARMGNEQFF; CDR3nt: TGTGCCAGCAGCCAAGTAGCCCGTATGGGAAATGAGCAGTTCTTC
len: 13; d_gene: NA; v_gene: TRBV19; abundance: NA; j_gene: TRBJ1-1; CDR3aa: CASKAQRNTEAFF; CDR3nt: TGTGCCAGTAAGGCACAGCGTAACACTGAAGCTTTCTTT
len: 18; d_gene: NA; v_gene: TRBV7-2; abundance: NA; j_gene: TRBJ2-7; CDR3aa: CASSLGQGWTIVSYEQYF; CDR3nt: TGTGCCAGCAGCTTAGGGCAGGGATGGACTATTGTCTCCTACGAGCAGTACTTC
len: 12; d_gene: NA; v_gene: TRBV3-1/TRBV3-2; abundance: NA; j_gene: TRBJ2-3; CDR3aa: CASSPTTDTQYF; CDR3nt: TGTGCCAGCAGCCCCACCACAGATACGCAGTATTTT
len: 15; d_gene: NA; v_gene: TRBV7-6; abundance: NA; j_gene: TRBJ2-2; CDR3aa: CASSLGTGNTGELFF; CDR3nt: TGTGCCAGCAGCTTGGGGACGGGGAACACCGGGGAGCTGTTTTTT
len: 15; d_gene: NA; v_gene: TRBV6-5; abundance: NA; j_gene: TRBJ1-2; CDR3aa: CATQSRTPRGYGYTF; CDR3nt: TGTGCCACCCAATCTCGGACGCCCCGGGGCTATGGCTACACCTTC
len: 15; d_gene: TRBD1; v_gene: TRBV7-2; abundance: NA; j_gene: TRBJ1-6; CDR3aa: CASSLVISGTGELHF; CDR3nt: TGTGCCAGCAGCTTAGTTATATCGGGGACAGGGGAACTCCACTTT
len: 16; d_gene: TRBD1; v_gene: TRBV5-1; abundance: NA; j_gene: TRBJ1-1; CDR3aa: CASTPRTGGMNTEAFF; CDR3nt: TGCGCCAGCACACCCAGGACAGGTGGCATGAACACTGAAGCTTTCTTT
len: 16; d_gene: NA; v_gene: TRBV7-6; abundance: NA; j_gene: TRBJ2-7; CDR3aa: CASSPQGRVDTYEQYF; CDR3nt: TGTGCCAGCAGCCCCCAGGGCAGGGTGGACACCTACGAGCAGTACTTC
len: 14; d_gene: TRBD2; v_gene: TRBV9; abundance: NA; j_gene: TRBJ2-3; CDR3aa: CASSETSGADTQYF; CDR3nt: TGTGCCAGCAGCGAGACTAGCGGAGCAGATACGCAGTATTTT
len: 15; d_gene: TRBD2; v_gene: TRBV7-3; abundance: NA; j_gene: TRBJ2-3; CDR3aa: CASSRGLAGADTQYF; CDR3nt: TGTGCCAGCAGCCGGGGACTAGCGGGAGCAGATACGCAGTATTTT
len: 17; d_gene: NA; v_gene: TRBV28; abundance: NA; j_gene: TRBJ1-5; CDR3aa: CASSLPRGGVSNQPQHF; CDR3nt: TGTGCCAGCAGTCTGCCCCGGGGGGGGGTTAGCAATCAGCCCCAGCATTTT
len: 13; d_gene: TRBD2; v_gene: TRBV7-3; abundance: NA; j_gene: TRBJ2-1; CDR3aa: CASSLTRAGGAVF; CDR3nt: TGTGCCAGCAGCTTAACGCGTGCGGGAGGAGCGGTCTTC
len: 14; d_gene: TRBD1; v_gene: TRBV27; abundance: NA; j_gene: TRBJ1-1; CDR3aa: CASGLGDRNTEAFF; CDR3nt: TGTGCCAGCGGACTGGGGGACAGGAACACTGAAGCTTTCTTT
len: 19; d_gene: TRBD1; v_gene: TRBV6-1; abundance: NA; j_gene: TRBJ1-1; CDR3aa: CASSEGTGDLRGRNTEAFF; CDR3nt: TGTGCCAGCAGTGAAGGGACAGGGGACCTTAGAGGGCGGAACACTGAAGCTTTCTTT
len: 15; d_gene: NA; v_gene: TRBV19; abundance: NA; j_gene: TRBJ2-7; CDR3aa: CASSPSVGTSYEQYF; CDR3nt: TGTGCCAGTAGTCCCTCGGTAGGGACCTCCTACGAGCAGTACTTC
len: 16; d_gene: NA; v_gene: TRBV19; abundance: NA; j_gene: TRBJ2-3; CDR3aa: CASSIDSAGSTDTQYF; CDR3nt: TGTGCCAGTAGTATAGATTCGGCCGGCTCCACAGATACGCAGTATTTT
len: 12; d_gene: NA; v_gene: TRBV24-1; abundance: NA; j_gene: TRBJ2-5; CDR3aa: CATSDLQETQYF; CDR3nt: TGTGCCACCAGTGATTTACAAGAGACCCAGTACTTC
len: 13; d_gene: NA; v_gene: TRBV29-1; abundance: once; j_gene: TRBJ1-2; CDR3aa: CSVAGAGDYGYTF; CDR3nt: TGCAGCGTTGCCGGGGCAGGGGACTATGGCTACACCTTC
len: 13; d_gene: NA; v_gene: TRBV7-8; abundance: NA; j_gene: TRBJ2-1; CDR3aa: CAIMKGAYNEQFF; CDR3nt: TGTGCCATCATGAAGGGAGCCTACAATGAGCAGTTCTTC
len: 17; d_gene: NA; v_gene: TRBV27; abundance: NA; j_gene: TRBJ2-6; CDR3aa: CASSNRGRGFGANVLTF; CDR3nt: TGTGCCAGCAGTAACAGAGGGAGAGGGTTTGGGGCCAACGTCCTGACTTTC
len: 14; d_gene: NA; v_gene: TRBV6-2/TRBV6-3; abundance: many; j_gene: TRBJ1-5; CDR3aa: CASSLGHENQPQHF; CDR3nt: TGTGCCAGCAGTTTAGGACACGAAAATCAGCCCCAGCATTTT
len: 14; d_gene: TRBD2; v_gene: TRBV5-6; abundance: NA; j_gene: TRBJ2-1; CDR3aa: CASSQGTRKNEQFF; CDR3nt: TGTGCCAGCAGCCAAGGGACTAGAAAGAATGAGCAGTTCTTC
len: 15; d_gene: NA; v_gene: TRBV11-1; abundance: NA; j_gene: TRBJ2-1; CDR3aa: CASSLQRFSYNEQFF; CDR3nt: TGTGCCAGCAGCTTGCAGCGGTTCTCCTACAATGAGCAGTTCTTC
len: 15; d_gene: NA; v_gene: TRBV27; abundance: NA; j_gene: TRBJ1-4; CDR3aa: CASSFRAATNEKLFF; CDR3nt: TGTGCCAGCAGTTTCAGGGCGGCTACTAATGAAAAACTGTTTTTT
len: 16; d_gene: TRBD1; v_gene: TRBV27; abundance: NA; j_gene: TRBJ1-2; CDR3aa: CASSLGLTGRIDGYTF; CDR3nt: TGTGCCAGCAGTTTGGGTTTGACAGGGAGGATAGATGGCTACACCTTC
len: 13; d_gene: NA; v_gene: TRBV12-3/TRBV12-4; abundance: NA; j_gene: TRBJ2-3; CDR3aa: CASSPNRDQAQYF; CDR3nt: TGTGCCAGCAGTCCAAACCGGGACCAAGCGCAGTATTTT
len: 24; d_gene: NA; v_gene: TRBV4-2; abundance: NA; j_gene: TRBJ2-2; CDR3aa: CASSQTTHEYREMNRAANTGELFF; CDR3nt: TGTGCCAGCAGCCAAACAACACATGAATACCGAGAGATGAACAGGGCTGCGAACACCGGGGAGCTGTTTTTT
len: 14; d_gene: TRBD2; v_gene: TRBV7-9; abundance: many; j_gene: TRBJ2-1; CDR3aa: CASSPGTSFNEQFF; CDR3nt: TGTGCCAGCAGCCCCGGGACTAGCTTCAATGAGCAGTTCTTC
len: 16; d_gene: NA; v_gene: TRBV7-2; abundance: NA; j_gene: TRBJ2-7; CDR3aa: CASSLVFGGGAHEQYF; CDR3nt: TGTGCCAGCAGCTTAGTATTCGGGGGTGGGGCTCACGAGCAGTACTTC
len: 20; d_gene: TRBD1; v_gene: TRBV6-4; abundance: NA; j_gene: TRBJ1-6; CDR3aa: CAIERNCGTEHSSYNSPLHF; CDR3nt: TGTGCCATCGAACGAAACTGCGGGACAGAACATAGCTCCTATAATTCACCCCTCCACTTT
len: 13; d_gene: NA; v_gene: TRBV7-9; abundance: NA; j_gene: TRBJ1-1; CDR3aa: CASSSSVNTEAFF; CDR3nt: TGTGCCAGCAGCTCGAGTGTGAACACTGAAGCTTTCTTT
len: 14; d_gene: NA; v_gene: TRBV7-6; abundance: once; j_gene: TRBJ2-5; CDR3aa: CASSLAMVAGAQYF; CDR3nt: TGTGCCAGCAGCCTCGCAATGGTCGCAGGGGCCCAGTACTTC
len: 12; d_gene: NA; v_gene: TRBV11-3; abundance: NA; j_gene: TRBJ2-7; CDR3aa: CASSLDSYEQYF; CDR3nt: TGTGCCAGCAGCTTAGATAGTTACGAGCAGTACTTC
len: 17; d_gene: NA; v_gene: TRBV6-2/TRBV6-3; abundance: NA; j_gene: TRBJ1-5; CDR3aa: CASSPTNDRSLNQPQHF; CDR3nt: TGTGCCAGCAGCCCTACCAACGACAGGTCCCTCAATCAGCCCCAGCATTTT
len: 14; d_gene: NA; v_gene: TRBV6-5; abundance: NA; j_gene: TRBJ1-5; CDR3aa: CASSYSSFGQPQHF; CDR3nt: TGTGCCAGCAGTTACTCGTCTTTTGGTCAGCCCCAGCATTTT
len: 13; d_gene: NA; v_gene: TRBV11-2; abundance: NA; j_gene: TRBJ1-5; CDR3aa: CASSLNSNQPQHF; CDR3nt: TGTGCCAGCAGCTTAAATAGCAATCAGCCCCAGCATTTT
len: 14; d_gene: TRBD1; v_gene: TRBV29-1; abundance: few; j_gene: TRBJ1-1; CDR3aa: CSVASTGGNTEAFF; CDR3nt: TGCAGCGTTGCAAGTACAGGGGGCAACACTGAAGCTTTCTTT
len: 15; d_gene: NA; v_gene: TRBV7-9; abundance: NA; j_gene: TRBJ2-2; CDR3aa: CASSLYRANTGELFF; CDR3nt: TGTGCCAGCAGCTTATACAGGGCGAACACCGGGGAGCTGTTTTTT
len: 13; d_gene: NA; v_gene: TRBV21-1; abundance: few; j_gene: TRBJ2-2; CDR3aa: CASCGRRTGELFF; CDR3nt: TGTGCCAGCTGCGGGAGAAGAACCGGGGAGCTGTTTTTT
len: 13; d_gene: NA; v_gene: TRBV2; abundance: once; j_gene: TRBJ2-5; CDR3aa: CASSPGGEETQYF; CDR3nt: TGTGCCAGCAGCCCAGGAGGGGAAGAGACCCAGTACTTC